The 9 T cell receptor beta chains in this list originate from one sample, sequenced in a study of cytomegalovirus exposure and HLA in healthy donors. PCR employed 60 Vbeta and 13 Jbeta primers. Sequencing was performed with immunoSEQ multiplex PCR; in TCRdb, only in-frame clones are kept and a portion is missing. There are about 220,000 clones in the sample; about 75% occur only once, and 1.5% to 2% lies in the top ten. Input material: PBMCs. Every receptor here comes from a woman in her twenties or thirties in good health and CMV-seronegative.

On this clone itself: Germline is not matched at one junction end, which may reflect a read error. V is TRBV7-9 and J is TRBJ2-3; D is perhaps TRBD2 (6 bases). The CDR3 consists of 16 residues. CDR1 SEHNR and CDR2 FQNEAQ come from the germline V gene (reference sequence). CDR3 region: CSSSQGGGTSTDTQYF. CDR3 DNA sequence: TGTTCCAGCAGCCAAGGTGGGGGGACTAGCACAGATACGCAGTATTTT.

On this clone itself: The CDR3 does not close with the conserved phenylalanine or tryptophan, likely indicating a read error. The genes are TRBV6-5 and TRBJ1-5; 7 positions match TRBD1. Germline values: CDR1 MNHEY, CDR2 SVGAGI. The CDR3 length is 15 residues. Trimming cost V 6 bases and J 10 bases; bases outside gene matches: 15. DNA for the CDR3: TGTGCCAGCAGAGAAAGACAGGGACCCTTTGAACCCCAGCATTTG. Amino acids: CASRERQGPFEPQHL.

This sequence joins TRBV7-9 and TRBJ2-1; 8 nucleotides line up with TRBD2. V lost 6 bases, J lost 0 bases, and 4 bases stayed unmatched. The germline V gene has CDR1 SEHNR and CDR2 FQNEAQ (reference sequence). CDR3 length equals 15 residues. In DNA form, the CDR3 reads TGTGCCAGCAGTCCCAGCGGGAGCTCCTACAATGAGCAGTTCTTC. It yields the protein CASSPSGSSYNEQFF. The entire variable domain, with the rest obtained from reference TRBV7-9 and TRBJ2-1, is as follows: DTGVSQNPRHKITKRGQNVTFRCDPISEHNRLYWYRQTLGQGPEFLTYFQNEAQLEKSRLLSDRFSAERPKGSFSTLEIQRTEQGDSAMYLCASSPSGSSYNEQFFGPGTRLTVL.

This sequence joins TRBV7-9 and TRBJ1-2; TRBD1 agrees at 9 bases. CDR3 length: 11 residues. The J segment lost 13 bases and the V segment lost 3 bases, leaving 3 bases of the junction unmatched. Germline CDR1 reads SEHNR; CDR2 reads FQNEAQ (reference sequence). Written as DNA, the CDR3 is TGTGCCAGCAGCTTGGGACAGGGTGGCACCTTC. Translating it yields CASSLGQGGTF. Full variable domain (rest looked up from reference TRBV7-9 and TRBJ1-2): DTGVSQNPRHKITKRGQNVTFRCDPISEHNRLYWYRQTLGQGPEFLTYFQNEAQLEKSRLLSDRFSAERPKGSFSTLEIQRTEQGDSAMYLCASSLGQGGTFGSGTRLTVV.

The chain has TRBV2 and TRBJ1-2; D possibly corresponds to TRBD1 (5 bases). Germline V gives CDR1 SNHLY, CDR2 FYNNEI. Deletions cut 3 bases from V and 3 bases from J, with 8 bases between. The CDR3 sequence is 13 residues long. The CDR3 sequence: CASSEEQDYGYTF. CDR3 DNA: TGTGCCAGCAGTGAGGAACAGGACTATGGCTACACCTTC.

The chain uses TRBV7-3 and TRBJ1-2; 8 bases are shared with TRBD1. This CDR3 has 13 residues. CDR1 and CDR2 from the germline V gene are SGHTA and FQGTGA. Germline trimming cut 5 bases from V and 5 bases from J; bases unmatched to any gene: 4. The CDR3 reads CASSPGQGYGYTF. The CDR3 DNA sequence: TGTGCCAGCAGCCCCGGACAGGGTTATGGCTACACCTTC.

The table lists this clone with a count of one. The J gene is TRBJ2-7, the V gene TRBV28; no clear D. V lost 6 bases and J 2 bases, leaving 5 bases between the germline ends. Germline CDR1 is MDHEN and CDR2 is SYDVKM. The CDR3 is 11 amino acids. CDR3 DNA: TGTGCCAGCAGCCCCACCTACGAGCAGTACTTC. It is translated as CASSPTYEQYF.

V usage is TRBV30 and J usage is TRBJ1-1, with TRBD1 matching 7 bases. Germline CDR1 is GTSNPN and CDR2 is SVGIG (reference sequence). The V and J ends lost 1 base and 5 bases, in that order; junction bases with no gene match: 7. The CDR3 contains 14 residues. The CDR3 DNA reads TGTGCCTGGAGTGAGACAGGGTATGGTACTGAAGCTTTCTTT. Amino acids: CAWSETGYGTEAFF.

The genes are TRBV9 and TRBJ2-7, with 7 bases identical to TRBD2. The CDR3 length is 14 residues. Germline loops: CDR1 SGDLS, CDR2 YYNGEE. The J segment lost 2 bases and the V segment lost 1 base, leaving 3 bases of the junction unmatched. In DNA, the CDR3 is TGTGCCAGCAGCGTAAGGGCGGGGGCCTACGAGCAGTACTTC. Residues: CASSVRAGAYEQYF.